The T cell receptor (beta chain) described here comes from a study of blood T cell repertoires in COVID-19. Looking at the study overall: Material from acute and convalescent COVID-19 was sourced from the United States, Italy and Spain. The cDNA or gDNA used as material had been derived from T cells, B-cell-depleted T cells, or PBMCs.

CDR1 is LNHDA and CDR2 is SQIVND in the germline V gene (reference sequence). The CDR3 spans 16 residues. The V gene end was trimmed by 10 bases and the J gene end by 7 bases; junction bases not matched to a gene: 15. The authors' processing: Researchers report that nucleated cell counts were estimated from reference gene primer amplification. Method: immunoSEQ multiplex PCR; TCRdb's copy keeps in-frame clones and lacks some. V, J and clone size reflect that table, while D and trimming were determined from the DNA. The table records about 68,000 clones, about three quarters of them present only once.

The sequenced sample was peripheral blood. The J gene is TRBJ2-1, the V gene TRBV19; TRBD2 agrees at 11 bases. This receptor was obtained from a human donor in a cohort sampled during active COVID-19. The CDR3 region is CATSRILAGEVNEQFF. In DNA form, the CDR3 reads TGTGCCACCTCGAGAATACTAGCGGGAGAGGTAAATGAGCAGTTCTTC.